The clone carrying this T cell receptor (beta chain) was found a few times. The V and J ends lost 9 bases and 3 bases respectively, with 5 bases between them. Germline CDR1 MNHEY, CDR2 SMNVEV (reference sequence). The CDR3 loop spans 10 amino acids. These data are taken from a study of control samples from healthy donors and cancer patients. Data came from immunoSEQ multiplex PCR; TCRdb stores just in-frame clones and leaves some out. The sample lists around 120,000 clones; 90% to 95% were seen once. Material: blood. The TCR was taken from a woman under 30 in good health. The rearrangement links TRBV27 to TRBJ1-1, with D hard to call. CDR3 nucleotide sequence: TGTGCCAGTGGGGACACTGAAGCTTTCTTT. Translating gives CASGDTEAFF.